The 8 T cell receptor beta chains presented below share a single source sample, sequenced in a study of blood T cell repertoires in COVID-19. TCRdb keeps only in-frame clones here, not all; method: immunoSEQ multiplex PCR. The table lists about 320,000 clones, over 90% of them singletons, with 3.9% in the top ten. Material: PBMCs or T cells enriched from blood (not recorded which). These receptor sequences come from a woman between 25 and 40 years old who had been exposed to COVID-19.

The table lists this clone with a count of one. This rearrangement joins TRBV5-1 to TRBJ1-6; 9 bases agree with TRBD1. Losses at the gene ends were 4 bases for V and 7 bases for J; bases not matched to a gene: 6. Germline CDR1 is SGHRS and CDR2 is YFSETQ. This CDR3 is built from 15 residues. CDR3 DNA: TGCGCCAGCAGCAGGGAAGGACAGGGGAATTCACCCCTCCACTTT. Translated: CASSREGQGNSPLHF.

A note on this clone: Within the sample, other DNA sequences also encode this same CDR3. This chain links TRBV7-7 with TRBJ2-5; weak D call: TRBD2 (5 bases). There are 13 residues in the CDR3. From germline, CDR1 is SSHAT and CDR2 FNYEAQ (reference sequence). V was clipped by 2 bases and J by 5 bases, with 9 bases between them. CDR3 region: CASSLTRGETQYF. The CDR3 region has the DNA TGTGCCAGCAGCTTAACTCGGGGTGAGACCCAGTACTTC.

This clone appeared a few times. The rearrangement uses TRBV5-1 and TRBJ2-4; a possible D gene is TRBD2 (5 bases). CDR1 is SGHRS, CDR2 YFSETQ, per germline. This CDR3 has 15 amino acids. The germline V and J ends were trimmed by 0 bases and 7 bases, with 14 bases remaining between them. The CDR3 DNA follows: TGCGCCAGCAGCTTGGACTCGGGGATGGGGAACATTCAGTACTTC. Residues: CASSLDSGMGNIQYF.

The chain carries TRBV9 and TRBJ1-2, with 9 bases lining up with TRBD1. CDR3 length: 15 residues. Trimming cost V 4 bases and J 5 bases; bases outside gene matches: 9. Germline lookup yields CDR1 SGDLS and CDR2 YYNGEE. CDR3 DNA sequence: TGTGCCAGCAGCCTACGGGGACAGGGACAATATGGCTACACCTTC. As protein: CASSLRGQGQYGYTF. Full variable domain (remainder filled in from reference TRBV9 and TRBJ1-2): DSGVTQTPKHLITATGQRVTLRCSPRSGDLSVYWYQQSLDQGLQFLIQYYNGEERAKGNILERFSAQQFPDLHSELNLSSLELGDSALYFCASSLRGQGQYGYTFGSGTRLTVV.

This clone was counted a single time. The rearrangement links TRBV27 to TRBJ1-3; D gene uncertain. V was trimmed by 2 bases and J by 9 bases, leaving 11 bases between them. There are 13 residues in the CDR3. Germline V gene data show CDR1 as MNHEY and CDR2 as SMNVEV (reference sequence). The CDR3 loop is CASSLSGRGTIYF. CDR3 bases: TGTGCCAGCAGTTTAAGTGGGCGGGGCACCATATATTTT.

The chain links TRBV11-2 to TRBJ1-4, with 7 bases matching TRBD1. Per the germline V gene, CDR1 is SGHAT and CDR2 is FQNNGV. The CDR3 has 16 residues. V was clipped by 5 bases and J by 7 bases; unmatched bases: 13. In nucleotides, the CDR3 is TGTGCCAGCAGCAAAAGCCGACAGGGTGCTTTTGAAAAACTGTTTTTT. This translates into CASSKSRQGAFEKLFF.

This rearrangement joins TRBV5-4 to TRBJ1-2, with D possibly being TRBD1 (6 bases). Trimming removed 9 bases at V and 7 bases at J, with 19 bases between. The germline V gene encodes CDR1 SGHNT and CDR2 YYREEE (reference sequence). The CDR3 covers 13 residues. As DNA, the CDR3 is TGTGCCACCACCAGGGAGGGGGAGGGTGGCTACACCTTC. Translating gives CATTREGEGGYTF.

This chain uses TRBV2 with TRBJ2-5; 7 bases map to TRBD2. There are 14 residues in the CDR3. The trim removed 7 bases at V and 3 bases at J, leaving 8 bases unmatched. Germline CDR1 is SNHLY and CDR2 is FYNNEI. CDR3 loop: CASILSGAKETQYF. The CDR3 DNA reads as TGTGCCAGCATATTGAGCGGGGCGAAAGAGACCCAGTACTTC.